Reported below is one T cell receptor (beta chain). The antigen is unknown. The data were taken from a study of CD4 T cells in relation to SARS-CoV-2 and coronaviruses. Study details: PBMCs were cultured with antigen for about eleven days before TCR beta sequencing. Shared crossreactive spike epitopes were mapped to their HLA restriction.

The method was immunoSEQ multiplex PCR; TCRdb's version includes in-frame clones alone and lacks a portion of them. The sample has some 22,000 clones, about 71% seen once. CDR1 SGHVS and CDR2 FQNEAQ come from the germline V gene. CDR3 size: 13 residues. V gave up 10 bases and J gave up 4 bases; unmatched junction bases: 7. Unexposed donor CD4+ T cells date from about 2011-2018, before the COVID-19 pandemic. Isolation of CD4+ T cells took place after about 10 days in culture. The genes are TRBV7-8 and TRBJ2-1, with 7 bases matching TRBD2. The source material was CD4+ T cells from PBMCs, cultured in vitro. The receptor's source is a human donor in good health. The CDR3: CATRLAGYNEQFF. CDR3 coding DNA: TGTGCCACCCGACTAGCTGGTTACAATGAGCAGTTCTTC.